This T cell receptor (beta chain) is drawn from a study of OX40 agonist ivuxolimab in advanced cancers. At the level of the study: The treatment was a fully human IgG2 OX40 agonist, ivuxolimab.

The table came from immunoSEQ multiplex PCR; TCRdb's copy has only in-frame clones and leaves some out. This sample carries approximately 98,000 clones, approximately 80% of them seen once, and the ten largest clones take less than 5.5%. This CDR3 is built from 13 residues. This TCR was recovered from an adult with an advanced solid tumor such as melanoma, head and neck, liver or kidney cancer. The V call is TRBV12-1, the J call TRBJ2-2. TRBV12-1 is a known pseudogene. The sample was CD4+ or CD8+ T cells sorted from blood, taken in a trial of the OX40 agonist ivuxolimab. CDR3: CASVLGYTGELFF. The DNA for the CDR3 is TGTGCCAGCGTCCTTGGGTACACCGGGGAGCTGTTTTTT.